The rows below give T cell receptor beta chains drawn from one sample of a study of blood T cell repertoires in COVID-19. Sequencing used immunoSEQ multiplex PCR; TCRdb keeps in-frame clones, though not all of them. The data contain about 94,000 clones, about four fifths of them singletons. Sequencing used peripheral blood. Receptors originate from a man aged 60-69 years with acute or convalescent COVID-19. CDR3s include the opening cysteine and the closing phenylalanine or tryptophan. The D gene is left open where the match is weak. Clone size is stated in some rows and not others, as once, few, many or a class when expanded.

.,.,TRBV6-6,TRBJ2-3,TGTGCCAGCAGCCCGAAACAGGGTTCCTTAATTGCGCAGTATTTT,CASSPKQGSLIAQYF
TRBD2,.,TRBV4-2,TRBJ2-7,TGTGCCAGCAGACCCGGACTAGCCTCCTACGAGCAGTACTTC,CASRPGLASYEQYF
.,.,TRBV9,TRBJ1-1,TGTGCCAGCAGCGTAAATTCGGTTTCTGAAGCTTTCTTT,CASSVNSVSEAFF
TRBD1,.,TRBV6-6,TRBJ1-4,TGTGCCAGCAGTCGTGGACAGGGGGCGCGATTAGGTGAAAAACTGTTTTTT,CASSRGQGARLGEKLFF
.,.,TRBV14,TRBJ1-2,TGTGCCAGCAGCCAAGATCTAATTGATATCGGGTACGGGAACGGCTACACCTTC,CASSQDLIDIGYGNGYTF
.,once,TRBV27,TRBJ2-1,TGTGCCAGCAGTTTACAGACAGAGTACAATGAGCAGTTCTTC,CASSLQTEYNEQFF
.,.,TRBV2,TRBJ2-7,TGTGCCAGCAGTGAAGCCCGGAGCTCCTACGAGCAGTACTTC,CASSEARSSYEQYF
TRBD1,few,TRBV20-1,TRBJ2-7,TGCAGTGCTAGTGAACAGGGGCGCATCGGCTACGAGCAGTACTTC,CSASEQGRIGYEQYF
.,few,TRBV6-5,TRBJ1-1,TGTGCCAGCAGTTACACCGGGACTGAAGCTTTCTTT,CASSYTGTEAFF
.,.,TRBV6-5,TRBJ1-1,TGTGCCAGCATCGAGGTTCGGGCTTTCTTT,CASIEVRAFF
TRBD2,.,TRBV19,TRBJ2-2,TGTGCCAGTAGTAGCGGGACTAGCTTGAACACCGGGGAGCTGTTTTTT,CASSSGTSLNTGELFF
.,.,TRBV2,TRBJ1-2,TGTGCCAGCAGAGACCCCCCGGGGGGCGGCTACACCTTC,CASRDPPGGGYTF
.,.,TRBV9,TRBJ1-1,TGTGCCAGCAGCGTGGGCCTCGGCGGGGGTAAGATGAACACTGAAGCTTTCTTT,CASSVGLGGGKMNTEAFF
TRBD1,.,TRBV30,TRBJ1-2,TGTGCCTGGAGTAAATACTTGGGACAGGGGATAAACTATGGCTACACCTTC,CAWSKYLGQGINYGYTF
TRBD1,.,TRBV24-1,TRBJ2-5,TGTGCCACCAGTGATTACCGGACAGGGGGGCAAGAGACCCAGTACTTC,CATSDYRTGGQETQYF
.,.,TRBV2,TRBJ1-5,TGTGCCAGCAGTTTCCCCTATAGCAATCAGCCCCAGCATTTT,CASSFPYSNQPQHF
.,few,TRBV7-2,TRBJ1-5,TGTGCCAGCAGCCTAGCGTGGGGGGGCCGTCAGCCCCAGCATTTT,CASSLAWGGRQPQHF
TRBD1,.,TRBV25-1,TRBJ2-5,TGTGCCAGCAGTGAAATTAGGGGGAGACAGGGTTACCAAGAGACCCAGTACTTC,CASSEIRGRQGYQETQYF
.,.,TRBV19,TRBJ1-6,TGTGCCAGTAGTACGCCTCGGGAACTGGGGATTAATTCACCCCTCCACTTT,CASSTPRELGINSPLHF
TRBD1,.,TRBV7-8,TRBJ1-4,TGTGCCAGCAGCTTAGGGGATGTTAGGACAGGGCGTGAAAAACTGTTTTTT,CASSLGDVRTGREKLFF
TRBD2,few,TRBV12-3/TRBV12-4,TRBJ2-1,TGTGCCAGCAGTTTGCCTAGCGGGGAGCAGTTCTTC,CASSLPSGEQFF
TRBD1,.,TRBV7-2,TRBJ1-2,TGTGCCAGCAGCAAGGACAGGGTTGGGCCCCTGACTCCCTATGGCTACACCTTC,CASSKDRVGPLTPYGYTF
.,few,TRBV12-2,TRBJ2-7,TGTGCAAGTCGCTTAGGGACTACGGGTTTAACCTACGAGCAGTACTTC,CASRLGTTGLTYEQYF
.,once,TRBV11-3,TRBJ1-1,TGTGCCAGCAGCCCACACGCGAGGGACACTGAAGCTTTCTTT,CASSPHARDTEAFF
.,.,TRBV19,TRBJ2-7,TGTGCCAGTAGTACATCCCATTGGGGCGGATCGGGCGAGCAGTACTTC,CASSTSHWGGSGEQYF
.,.,TRBV18,TRBJ2-7,TGTGCCAGCTCACCACGTAATAGCCAGTCGGACGAGCAGTACTTC,CASSPRNSQSDEQYF
.,.,TRBV7-9,TRBJ2-2,TGTGCCAGCAGCTTAGTTGGGAGAGTAGCGAACACCGGGGAGCTGTTTTTT,CASSLVGRVANTGELFF
TRBD1,.,TRBV3-1/TRBV3-2,TRBJ2-7,TGTGCCAGCAGCCAAAATCACAGGGGGAAGAACGAGCAGTACTTC,CASSQNHRGKNEQYF
.,.,TRBV3-1/TRBV3-2,TRBJ2-2,TGTGCCAGCAGCCATAGCTTGACAGCGAACACCGGGGAGCTGTTTTTT,CASSHSLTANTGELFF